These 24 T cell receptor beta chains came from one sample sequenced in a study of persistence of HIV-infected CD4 T cells. Nonspecific anti-CD3/anti-CD28 bead stimulation represents the broad CD4+ T cell repertoire. Sorting selected CD4+ T cells upregulating both CD40 ligand and CD69. The immunoSEQ assay was version 4, run in survey mode. The table came from immunoSEQ multiplex PCR; TCRdb's copy has only in-frame clones and leaves some out. The table records about 51,000 clones, around 90% of them present only once. Their antigen targets remain unknown. The source was CD4+ T cells sorted from PBMCs after roughly 20-hour stimulation, collected from a patient who received antiretroviral therapy. These receptors all stem from an adult woman with HIV who was CMV-seropositive.

The chain links TRBV19 to TRBJ1-5; TRBD1 might be the D (6 bases). Germline CDR1 is LNHDA and CDR2 is SQIVND (reference sequence). V dropped 5 bases and J dropped 0 bases, with 8 bases sitting between them. The CDR3 consists of 14 residues. CDR3 DNA sequence: TGTGCCAGTAGTCAGGGGCTTAGCAATCAGCCCCAGCATTTT. This codes for CASSQGLSNQPQHF.

This rearrangement joins TRBV6-5 to TRBJ2-7, with 8 bases aligning to TRBD1. V lost 2 bases to trimming and J lost 6 bases; unmatched junction nucleotides: 3. The germline V gene encodes CDR1 MNHEY and CDR2 SVGAGI. The CDR3 is 13 amino acids. CDR3 sequence (DNA): TGTGCCAGCAGTTACACAGGACAGGGCGAGCAGTACTTC. This sequence encodes CASSYTGQGEQYF.

The rearrangement links TRBV19 to TRBJ2-7, with TRBD1 matching over 8 bases. V trimming: 9 bases; J trimming: 4 bases; junction bases outside the gene matches: 14. This CDR3 has 15 residues. Looked up from germline, CDR1 is LNHDA and CDR2 is SQIVND (reference sequence). Here the CDR3 reads CASTKGAGGGYEQYF. The CDR3, as DNA: TGTGCCAGCACCAAAGGGGCAGGGGGCGGATACGAGCAGTACTTC.

The chain joins TRBV2 to TRBJ1-2, with 9 nucleotides matching TRBD1. V lost 3 bases and J lost 5; bases outside the gene matches: 4. CDR1 and CDR2 (germline): SNHLY, FYNNEI. This CDR3 has 14 amino acids. The CDR3 coding sequence is TGTGCCAGCAGTGAGGACAGGGGTCGGTATGGCTACACCTTC. Its protein product is CASSEDRGRYGYTF.

The chain links TRBV20-1 to TRBJ2-5; D unclear. From germline, CDR1 is DFQATT and CDR2 SNEGSKA (reference sequence). The V gene lost 6 bases and the J gene lost 2 bases, with 1 base spanning the gap. This CDR3 comprises 9 residues. CDR3 sequence: CSAQETQYF. CDR3 nucleotide sequence: TGCAGTGCACAAGAGACCCAGTACTTC.

The V and J genes are TRBV28 and TRBJ2-5, with TRBD2 matching 11 bases. The ends lost 6 bases at V and 2 bases at J; junction bases unmatched: 5. The CDR3 runs 15 residues. Germline CDR1 is MDHEN and CDR2 is SYDVKM. CDR3 region: CASRSGLAGQETQYF. CDR3 in DNA: TGTGCCAGCAGATCCGGACTAGCGGGTCAAGAGACCCAGTACTTC. The full variable domain, its missing parts supplied by reference TRBV28 and TRBJ2-5, is DVKVTQSSRYLVKRTGEKVFLECVQDMDHENMFWYRQDPGLGLRLIYFSYDVKMKEKGDIPEGYSVSREKKERFSLILESASTNQTSMYLCASRSGLAGQETQYFGPGTRLLVL.

This sequence joins TRBV18 and TRBJ1-5; possible D gene TRBD1, 6 bases. CDR1 is KGHSH, CDR2 LQKENI, per germline. The CDR3 consists of 16 residues. Trimming took off 0 bases at V and 3 bases at J, with 12 bases between the two ends. The CDR3 loop reads CASSPPAGQLNQPQHF. The DNA of the CDR3 is TGTGCCAGCTCACCACCGGCAGGACAGCTCAATCAGCCCCAGCATTTT.

The chain is built from TRBV24-1 and TRBJ2-2, with 9 bases that match TRBD1. V lost 5 bases, J lost 4 bases, and 4 bases stayed unmatched. The CDR3 extends over 15 amino acids. Looked up from germline, CDR1 is KGHDR and CDR2 is SFDVKD. The CDR3 spells CATSGGTGITGELFF. In DNA, the CDR3 is TGTGCCACCAGTGGAGGGACAGGGATCACCGGGGAGCTGTTTTTT.

This sequence joins TRBV29-1 and TRBJ2-1; TRBD1 agrees at 11 bases. Germline assignment: CDR1 SQVTM and CDR2 ANQGSEA. The V segment lost 2 bases and the J segment 0 bases; nucleotides outside the gene matches: 15. The CDR3 has 20 residues. The CDR3 here is CSVERTGGFQKSSSYNEQFF. CDR3 DNA sequence: TGCAGCGTTGAAAGGACAGGGGGCTTCCAAAAATCGAGCTCCTACAATGAGCAGTTCTTC.

This clone was seen a few times. The J gene is TRBJ1-6, the V gene TRBV25-1; maybe TRBD1 (5 bases). Germline V gene data show CDR1 as MGHDK and CDR2 as SYGVNS. The CDR3 is made up of 14 amino acids. V was pared by 4 bases and J by 6 bases, with 10 bases between. The DNA of the CDR3 is TGTGCCAGCAGTGTGGGGCAGGTTAATTCACCCCTCCACTTT. This encodes CASSVGQVNSPLHF.

The chain combines TRBV6-2 or TRBV6-3 with TRBJ1-1; no definite D call. The CDR3 runs to 16 residues. The V gene's germline CDR1 is MNHEY and CDR2 SVGEGT. The germline V and J ends were trimmed by 6 bases and 3 bases, with 20 bases remaining between them. CDR3 nucleotides: TGTGCCAGCAGCCCTGCGGGAGGGAGGGTAGACACTGAAGCTTTCTTT. Amino acid sequence: CASSPAGGRVDTEAFF.

This clone has just one count. The chain has TRBV19 and TRBJ1-4; 7 bases line up with TRBD1. Germline CDR1 reads LNHDA; CDR2 reads SQIVND (reference sequence). CDR3 length equals 16 residues. V shed 5 bases and J 6 bases; nucleotides not matched to a gene: 12. The CDR3 is CASSVGTVGVYEKLFF. CDR3 coding DNA: TGTGCCAGTAGTGTCGGGACAGTCGGGGTCTATGAAAAACTGTTTTTT.

The sample holds a few counts of this clone. The chain uses TRBV5-8 and TRBJ2-1; D unclear. The CDR3 has 14 amino acids. Trimming pared 6 bases from V and 7 bases from J, leaving 17 bases between. CDR1 SGHTS and CDR2 YDEGEE come from the germline V gene. CDR3 in amino acids: CASKERQASNEQFF. CDR3 sequence (DNA): TGTGCCAGCAAGGAAAGGCAGGCATCGAATGAGCAGTTCTTC.

This clone turned up a few times. The chain links TRBV5-1 to TRBJ1-6; 9 bases match TRBD1. The V segment lost 0 bases and the J segment 6 bases; nucleotides outside the gene matches: 1. The CDR3 runs to 15 residues. In germline, CDR1 is SGHRS, CDR2 YFSETQ. The DNA for the CDR3 is TGCGCCAGCAGCTTGGTGGGACAGGGTAATTCACCCCTCCACTTT. Residues: CASSLVGQGNSPLHF.

The chain uses TRBV24-1 and TRBJ1-4; no firm D call. V shed 4 bases and J shed 4 bases, with 6 bases lying between them. Per the germline V gene, CDR1 is KGHDR and CDR2 is SFDVKD. The CDR3 spans 13 residues. As DNA, the CDR3 is TGTGCCACCAGTGACAGGCGTAATGAAAAACTGTTTTTT. Residues: CATSDRRNEKLFF.

V usage is TRBV18 and J usage is TRBJ1-2; weak D call: TRBD1 (6 bases). Trimming pared 3 bases from V and 1 base from J, leaving 15 bases between. The CDR3 has 16 residues. The germline V gene encodes CDR1 KGHSH and CDR2 LQKENI. The CDR3 here is CASSPTGPGVNYGYTF. In DNA form, the CDR3 reads TGTGCCAGCTCACCTACCGGACCAGGGGTTAACTATGGCTACACCTTC.

This rearrangement joins TRBV7-2 to TRBJ2-5, with D possibly being TRBD2 (5 bases). Germline CDR1 reads SGHTA; CDR2 reads FQGNSA. V lost 2 bases, J lost 4 bases, and 17 bases lay in between. The length of the CDR3 is 16 residues. This chain's CDR3 is CASSLTRPGSGETQYF. CDR3 nucleotides: TGTGCCAGCAGCTTAACCCGGCCTGGGAGTGGAGAGACCCAGTACTTC.

The table lists this clone with a count of one. The genes are TRBV28 and TRBJ2-1; perhaps TRBD2 as D (6 bases). Germline CDR1 reads MDHEN; CDR2 reads SYDVKM. V dropped 5 bases and J dropped 6 bases, with 23 bases sitting between them. There are 17 residues in the CDR3. The CDR3 loop is CASSLIPTMRRGNEQFF. The CDR3 bases are TGTGCCAGCAGTCTTATACCAACTATGAGGAGGGGCAATGAGCAGTTCTTC.

This chain links TRBV3-1 (or the pseudogene TRBV3-2) with TRBJ1-2, with D unresolved. Germline CDR1 LGHDT, CDR2 YNNKEL (reference sequence). This CDR3 has 13 amino acids. Between the trimmed V and J ends, which lost 4 bases and 7 bases, there was a span of 13 bases. CDR3 sequence reads: CASSPSGSRGYTF. In DNA, the CDR3 is TGTGCCAGCAGCCCCTCGGGGTCTCGTGGCTACACCTTC.

This clone was detected once. This chain joins TRBV6-6 and TRBJ1-4; perhaps TRBD1 as D (5 bases). Germline CDR1 reads MNHNY; CDR2 reads SVGAGI (reference sequence). V was shortened by 8 bases and J by 0 bases, with 13 bases between the two germline ends. The CDR3 extends over 15 amino acids. As DNA, the CDR3 is TGTGCCAGCCAAGACCCAGGGACAACTAATGAAAAACTGTTTTTT. Its translation is CASQDPGTTNEKLFF.

The rearrangement uses TRBV14 and TRBJ2-7; D call uncertain. Trimming took 1 base from V and 2 from J, leaving 15 bases between them. CDR3 length: 16 residues. Germline CDR1 SGHDN, CDR2 FVKESK. The CDR3 region has the DNA TGTGCCAGCAGCCAAGTGGGCGCAACGGATCCCTACGAGCAGTACTTC. Its translation: CASSQVGATDPYEQYF.

V usage is TRBV28 and J usage is TRBJ2-2; 8 bases match TRBD2. Germline loops: CDR1 MDHEN, CDR2 SYDVKM. This CDR3 has 14 amino acids. The trim removed 2 bases at V and 6 bases at J, leaving 2 bases unmatched. As DNA, the CDR3 is TGTGCCAGCAGTTTAGGGACTAGTCCCGGGGAGCTGTTTTTT. Translated, it gives CASSLGTSPGELFF.

This clone was detected once. The chain has TRBV3-1 (or the pseudogene TRBV3-2) and TRBJ1-6, with TRBD1 identical over 7 bases. The germline CDR1 and CDR2 sequences are LGHDT and YNNKEL (reference sequence). V trimming: 4 bases; J trimming: 7 bases; junction bases outside the gene matches: 4. The length of the CDR3 is 14 residues. CDR3 protein: CASSRQGGNSPLHF. The CDR3 bases are TGTGCCAGCAGCCGACAGGGCGGGAATTCACCCCTCCACTTT.

The chain joins TRBV30 to TRBJ1-1; 8 bases agree with TRBD1. The ends lost 7 bases at V and 6 bases at J; junction bases unmatched: 16. This CDR3 region has 15 residues. The germline CDR1 and CDR2 sequences are GTSNPN and SVGIG (reference sequence). This CDR3 is CAYSLGQGRFSEAFF. In DNA form, the CDR3 reads TGTGCCTACTCACTCGGACAGGGACGATTCTCTGAAGCTTTCTTT.